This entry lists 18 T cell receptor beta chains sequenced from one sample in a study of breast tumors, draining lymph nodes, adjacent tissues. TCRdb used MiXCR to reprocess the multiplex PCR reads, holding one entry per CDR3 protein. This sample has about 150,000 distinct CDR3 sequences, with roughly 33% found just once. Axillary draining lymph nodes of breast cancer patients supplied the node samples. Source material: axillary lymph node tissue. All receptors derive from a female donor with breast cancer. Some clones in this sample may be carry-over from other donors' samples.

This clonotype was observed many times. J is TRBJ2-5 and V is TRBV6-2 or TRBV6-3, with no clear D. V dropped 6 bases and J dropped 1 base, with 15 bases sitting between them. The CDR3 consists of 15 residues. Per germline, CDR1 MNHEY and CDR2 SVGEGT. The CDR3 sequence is CASRPTGLVQETQYF. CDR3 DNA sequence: TGTGCCAGCAGGCCGACCGGTCTGGTCCAAGAGACCCAGTACTTC.

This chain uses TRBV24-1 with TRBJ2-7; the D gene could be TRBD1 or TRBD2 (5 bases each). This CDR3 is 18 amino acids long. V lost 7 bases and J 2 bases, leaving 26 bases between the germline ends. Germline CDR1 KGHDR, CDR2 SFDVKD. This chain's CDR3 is CATRSPNTGTQVPYEQYF. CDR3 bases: TGTGCCACCAGATCACCGAACACCGGGACGCAAGTCCCCTACGAGCAGTACTTC.

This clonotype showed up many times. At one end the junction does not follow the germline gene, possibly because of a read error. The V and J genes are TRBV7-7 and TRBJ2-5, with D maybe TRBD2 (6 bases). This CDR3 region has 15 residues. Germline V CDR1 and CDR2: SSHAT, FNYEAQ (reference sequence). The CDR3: CASSFPGAQQETQYF. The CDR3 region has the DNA TGTGCTAGCAGCTTTCCGGGAGCTCAACAAGAGACCCAGTACTTC.

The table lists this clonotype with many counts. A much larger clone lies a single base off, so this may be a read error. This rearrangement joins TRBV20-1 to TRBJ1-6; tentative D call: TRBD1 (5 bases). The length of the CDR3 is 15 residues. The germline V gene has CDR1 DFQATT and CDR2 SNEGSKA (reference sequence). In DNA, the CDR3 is TGCAGTGCTAGTCCAACCGGGGCTTATACTTCACCCCTCCACTTT. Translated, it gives CSASPTGAYTSPLHF.

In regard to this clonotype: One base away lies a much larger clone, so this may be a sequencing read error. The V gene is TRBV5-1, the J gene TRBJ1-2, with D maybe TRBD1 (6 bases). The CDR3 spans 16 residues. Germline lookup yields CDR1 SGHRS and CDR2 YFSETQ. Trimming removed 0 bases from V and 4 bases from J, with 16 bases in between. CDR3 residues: CASSLEGTGSIYGYTF. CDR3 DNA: TGCGCCAGCAGCTTGGAGGGAACAGGGAGCATCTATGGCTACACCTTC.

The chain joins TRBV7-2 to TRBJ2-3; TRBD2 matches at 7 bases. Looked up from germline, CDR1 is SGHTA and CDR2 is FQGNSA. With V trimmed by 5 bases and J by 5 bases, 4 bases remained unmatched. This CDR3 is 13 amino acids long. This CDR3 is CASSAWGGDTQYF. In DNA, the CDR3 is TGTGCCAGCAGCGCTTGGGGGGGAGATACGCAGTATTTT. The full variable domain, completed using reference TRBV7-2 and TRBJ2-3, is GAGVSQSPSNKVTEKGKDVELRCDPISGHTALYWYRQSLGQGLEFLIYFQGNSAPDKSGLPSDRFSAERTGGSVSTLTIQRTQQEDSAVYLCASSAWGGDTQYFGPGTRLTVL.

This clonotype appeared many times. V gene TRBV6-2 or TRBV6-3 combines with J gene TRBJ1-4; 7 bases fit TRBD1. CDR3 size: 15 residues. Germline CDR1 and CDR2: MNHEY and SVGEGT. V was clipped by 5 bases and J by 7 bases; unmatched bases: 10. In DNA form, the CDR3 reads TGTGCCAGCAGTACACAGGGGTTTGTAGGTGAAAAACTGTTTTTT. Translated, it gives CASSTQGFVGEKLFF.

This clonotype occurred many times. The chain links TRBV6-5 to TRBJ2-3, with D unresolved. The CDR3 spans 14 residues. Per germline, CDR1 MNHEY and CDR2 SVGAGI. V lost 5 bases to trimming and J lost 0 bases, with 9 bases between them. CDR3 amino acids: CASSDMTSTDTQYF. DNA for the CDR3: TGTGCCAGCAGTGACATGACGAGCACAGATACGCAGTATTTT.

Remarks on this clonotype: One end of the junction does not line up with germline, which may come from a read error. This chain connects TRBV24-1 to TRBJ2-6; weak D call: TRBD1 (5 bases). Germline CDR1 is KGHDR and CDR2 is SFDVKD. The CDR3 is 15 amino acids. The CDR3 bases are TGTGGCACCAGTGATGGTGGATCTGGGGCCAACGCCCTGACTTTC. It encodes CGTSDGGSGANALTF.

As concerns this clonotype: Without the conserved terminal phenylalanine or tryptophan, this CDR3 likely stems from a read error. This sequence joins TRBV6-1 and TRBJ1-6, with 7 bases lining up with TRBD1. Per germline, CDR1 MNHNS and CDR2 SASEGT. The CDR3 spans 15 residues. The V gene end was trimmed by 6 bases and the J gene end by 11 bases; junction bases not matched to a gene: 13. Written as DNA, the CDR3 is TGTGCCAGCAGCCTTATTCCGGGACAGAATCCACCCCTCCACTCT. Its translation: CASSLIPGQNPPLHS.

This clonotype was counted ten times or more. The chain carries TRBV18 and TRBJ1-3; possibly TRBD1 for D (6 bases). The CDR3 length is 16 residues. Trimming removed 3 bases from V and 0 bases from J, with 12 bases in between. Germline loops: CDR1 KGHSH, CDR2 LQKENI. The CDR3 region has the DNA TGTGCCAGCTCACCCCTGGGGGCGAGCTCTGGAAACACCATATATTTT. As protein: CASSPLGASSGNTIYF. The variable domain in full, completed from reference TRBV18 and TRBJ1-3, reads NAGVMQNPRHLVRRRGQEARLRCSPMKGHSHVYWYRQLPEEGLKFMVYLQKENIIDESGMPKERFSAEFPKEGPSILRIQQVVRGDSAAYFCASSPLGASSGNTIYFGEGSWLTVV.

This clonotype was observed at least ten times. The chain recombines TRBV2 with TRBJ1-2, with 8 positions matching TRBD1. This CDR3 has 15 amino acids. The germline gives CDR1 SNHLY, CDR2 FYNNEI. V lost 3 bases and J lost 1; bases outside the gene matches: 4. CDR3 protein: CASSDGQGGNYGYTF. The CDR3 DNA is TGTGCCAGCAGTGATGGACAGGGCGGTAACTATGGCTACACCTTC.

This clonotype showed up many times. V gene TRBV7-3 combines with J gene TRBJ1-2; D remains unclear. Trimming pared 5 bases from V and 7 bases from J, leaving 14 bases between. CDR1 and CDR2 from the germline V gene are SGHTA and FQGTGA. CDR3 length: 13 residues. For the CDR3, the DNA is TGTGCCAGCAGCCCCTACGAGGGAAGTGGCTACACCTTC. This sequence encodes CASSPYEGSGYTF.

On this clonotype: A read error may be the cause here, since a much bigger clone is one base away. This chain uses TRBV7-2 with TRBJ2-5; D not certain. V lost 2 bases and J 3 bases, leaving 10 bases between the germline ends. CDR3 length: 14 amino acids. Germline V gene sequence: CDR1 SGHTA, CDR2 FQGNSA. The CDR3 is CASSLTLDKETQYF. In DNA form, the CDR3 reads TGTGCCAGCAGCTTAACGTTGGATAAAGAGACCCAGTACTTC.

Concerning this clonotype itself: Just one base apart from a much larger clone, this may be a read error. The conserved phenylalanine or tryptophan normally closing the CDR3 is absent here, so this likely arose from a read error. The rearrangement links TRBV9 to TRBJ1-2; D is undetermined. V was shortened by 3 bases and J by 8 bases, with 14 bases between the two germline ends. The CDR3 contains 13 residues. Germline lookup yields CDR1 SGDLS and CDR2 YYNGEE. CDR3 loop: CASSASQAIGYTS. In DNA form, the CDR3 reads TGTGCCAGCAGCGCCAGTCAGGCTATCGGCTACACCTCC.

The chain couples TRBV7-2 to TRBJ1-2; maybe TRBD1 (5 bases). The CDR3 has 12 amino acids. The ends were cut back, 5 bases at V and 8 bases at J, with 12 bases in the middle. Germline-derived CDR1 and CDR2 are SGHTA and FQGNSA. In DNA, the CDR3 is TGTGCCAGCAGCGACATACGGGGGGGCTACACCTTC. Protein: CASSDIRGGYTF. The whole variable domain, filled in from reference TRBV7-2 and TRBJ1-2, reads GAGVSQSPSNKVTEKGKDVELRCDPISGHTALYWYRQSLGQGLEFLIYFQGNSAPDKSGLPSDRFSAERTGGSVSTLTIQRTQQEDSAVYLCASSDIRGGYTFGSGTRLTVV.

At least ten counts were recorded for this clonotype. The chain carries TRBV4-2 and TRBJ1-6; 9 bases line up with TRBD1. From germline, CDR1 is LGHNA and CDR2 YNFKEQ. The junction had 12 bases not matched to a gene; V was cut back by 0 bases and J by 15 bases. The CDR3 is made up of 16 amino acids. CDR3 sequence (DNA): TGTGCCAGCAGCCAAGAAGAGGGGACAGGGTACCTTCACCTCCACTTT. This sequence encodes CASSQEEGTGYLHLHF.

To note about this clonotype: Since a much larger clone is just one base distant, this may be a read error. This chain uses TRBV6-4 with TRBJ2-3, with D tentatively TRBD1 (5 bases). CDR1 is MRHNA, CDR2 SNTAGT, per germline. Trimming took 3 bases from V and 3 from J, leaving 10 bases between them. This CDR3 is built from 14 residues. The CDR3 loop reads CASSEGAKTDTQYF. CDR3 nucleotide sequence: TGTGCCAGCAGTGAAGGGGCGAAAACAGATACGCAGTATTTT.